Below are 32 T cell receptor beta chains sequenced from a single sample in a study of T cell responses to AZD1222 COVID-19 vaccine. Generated by immunoSEQ multiplex PCR, the TCRdb table keeps only in-frame clones and is missing some. The profile shows about 190,000 clones, roughly 93% of them singletons. Sequenced here: peripheral blood, sampled on day 0 of AZD1222 vaccination. The source is an adult in good health.

The genes are TRBV19 and TRBJ1-3, with D maybe TRBD1 (5 bases). CDR1 is LNHDA, CDR2 SQIVND, per germline (reference sequence). The CDR3 totals 14 residues. V shed 1 base and J shed 6 bases, with 10 bases lying between them. The CDR3 coding sequence is TGTGCCAGTAGTATAGCCGGGACGCCAAACACCATATATTTT. This codes for CASSIAGTPNTIYF.

The genes are TRBV15 and TRBJ1-5, with a possible D match to TRBD1 (5 bases). In germline, CDR1 is LNHNV, CDR2 YYDKDF (reference sequence). The CDR3 covers 14 residues. V dropped 2 bases and J dropped 7 bases, with 12 bases sitting between them. The CDR3 coding sequence is TGTGCCACCAGCAGAAGGGACCCAAGGCAGCCCCAGCATTTT. It yields the protein CATSRRDPRQPQHF.

The chain joins TRBV9 to TRBJ2-5, with D tentatively TRBD1 or TRBD2 (5 bases each). The CDR3 contains 14 residues. CDR1 and CDR2 (germline): SGDLS, YYNGEE. Trimming took off 3 bases at V and 2 bases at J, with 11 bases between the two ends. The DNA of the CDR3 is TGTGCCAGCAGCGGTGAGGGGAGACAAGAGACCCAGTACTTC. It translates to CASSGEGRQETQYF.

The rearrangement links TRBV7-2 to TRBJ1-5; 7 bases are a match to TRBD1. The CDR3 contains 13 residues. Germline V lookup: CDR1 SGHTA, CDR2 FQGNSA. Trimming at V came to 3 bases and at J to 5 bases, leaving 1 base not matched to a gene. CDR3 in DNA: TGTGCCAGCAGCTTCGACAGGGATCAGCCCCAGCATTTT. Translating gives CASSFDRDQPQHF.

V and J are TRBV5-1 and TRBJ1-1; D unclear. Germline lookup yields CDR1 SGHRS and CDR2 YFSETQ. The CDR3 length is 15 residues. With 0 bases removed from V and 0 bases from J, the gap between germline ends came to 9 bases. The CDR3 loop reads CASSLVQAMNTEAFF. CDR3 bases: TGCGCCAGCAGCTTGGTACAAGCAATGAACACTGAAGCTTTCTTT.

The genes are TRBV19 and TRBJ2-1; 8 bases fit TRBD1. The CDR3 consists of 14 residues. V shed 2 bases, J shed 9 bases, and the junction held 6 bases outside the gene matches. Per germline, CDR1 LNHDA and CDR2 SQIVND (reference sequence). For the CDR3, the DNA is TGTGCCAGTAGTATACAGGGGGCGTTGAGTGAGCAGTTCTTC. Encoded protein: CASSIQGALSEQFF.

The V gene is TRBV12-3 or TRBV12-4, the J gene TRBJ1-2; the D gene is possibly TRBD1 (6 bases). The CDR3 is 12 amino acids. The V and J ends lost 3 bases and 8 bases respectively, with 10 bases between them. DNA for the CDR3: TGTGCCAGCAGTTTGGGACATAGGGGCTACACCTTC. Amino acid sequence: CASSLGHRGYTF.

The chain has TRBV5-6 and TRBJ1-2; TRBD1 aligns across 9 bases. V dropped 5 bases and J dropped 8; count of bases not matched to a gene: 7. This CDR3 region has 13 residues. The V gene's germline CDR1 is SGHDT and CDR2 YYEEEE. CDR3 in DNA: TGTGCCAGCAGACCACAGGGGGCGGACGGCTACACCTTC. Protein product: CASRPQGADGYTF.

As for this clone: Its ends do not fully match the called genes, so a read error is possible. The J gene is TRBJ2-1, the V gene TRBV24-1; D gene uncertain. The germline V gene encodes CDR1 KGHDR and CDR2 SFDVKD. The CDR3 has 16 amino acids. The CDR3 spells CATSDSDRGTYSEQFF. Here the CDR3 DNA reads TGTGCCACCAGTGATAGTGACCGTGGTACCTACAGTGAGCAGTTCTTC.

The chain uses TRBV4-2 and TRBJ2-7; D not resolved. CDR3 length: 15 amino acids. Trimming pared 4 bases from V and 5 bases from J, leaving 18 bases between. From germline, CDR1 is LGHNA and CDR2 YNFKEQ. The CDR3 loop is CASSLMMETDNEQYF. CDR3 in DNA: TGTGCCAGCAGCCTTATGATGGAGACCGATAACGAGCAGTACTTC.

The V and J genes are TRBV28 and TRBJ1-5; maybe TRBD1 (5 bases). The CDR3 loop spans 15 amino acids. V lost 3 bases, J lost 3 bases, and 12 bases lay in between. Germline V gene sequence: CDR1 MDHEN, CDR2 SYDVKM. DNA for the CDR3: TGTGCCAGCAGTTTGAGGAGGACACTCAATCAGCCCCAGCATTTT. Encoded protein: CASSLRRTLNQPQHF.

J is TRBJ2-3 and V is TRBV28, with no clear D. From germline, CDR1 is MDHEN and CDR2 SYDVKM. The CDR3 runs 14 residues. Between the trimmed V and J ends, which lost 8 bases and 0 bases, there was a span of 12 bases. CDR3 protein: CASQDHSSTDTQYF. The CDR3 nucleotides read TGTGCCAGCCAGGACCATTCTAGCACAGATACGCAGTATTTT.

This clone appeared a few times. The chain recombines TRBV7-3 with TRBJ2-7; 7 positions match TRBD1. Per germline, CDR1 SGHTA and CDR2 FQGTGA. This CDR3 is 15 amino acids long. V gave up 1 base and J gave up 5 bases; unmatched junction bases: 8. CDR3: CASSLRVGGKDEQYF. The DNA of the CDR3 is TGTGCCAGCAGCTTAAGGGTAGGGGGCAAGGACGAGCAGTACTTC.

V and J are TRBV28 and TRBJ2-1; D may be TRBD1 (5 bases). Germline V gives CDR1 MDHEN, CDR2 SYDVKM. With 2 bases removed from V and 2 bases from J, the gap between germline ends came to 10 bases. The CDR3 has 15 residues. The CDR3 loop reads CASSLMQGTYNEQFF. Here the CDR3 DNA reads TGTGCCAGCAGTTTAATGCAGGGAACCTACAATGAGCAGTTCTTC.

The J gene is TRBJ2-3, the V gene TRBV7-2, with 7 nucleotides matching TRBD1. The CDR3 contains 16 residues. V was clipped by 1 base and J by 1 base; unmatched bases: 5. In germline, CDR1 is SGHTA, CDR2 FQGNSA. CDR3 residues: CASSLEGGEGTDTQYF. The CDR3 DNA reads as TGTGCCAGCAGCTTAGAAGGGGGCGAAGGCACAGATACGCAGTATTTT.

This rearrangement joins TRBV3-1 (or the pseudogene TRBV3-2) to TRBJ2-1; D is uncertain. Germline CDR1 reads LGHDT; CDR2 reads YNNKEL (reference sequence). V was pared by 0 bases and J by 9 bases, with 9 bases between. The CDR3 is 13 residues long. This CDR3 reads CASSQDLGLEQFF. In DNA form, the CDR3 reads TGTGCCAGCAGCCAAGATTTGGGCCTTGAGCAGTTCTTC.

This clone was observed a handful of times. The V and J genes are TRBV7-3 and TRBJ2-3, with unresolved D. Per germline, CDR1 SGHTA and CDR2 FQGTGA. The CDR3 consists of 14 residues. V shed 2 bases and J shed 1 base, with 7 bases lying between them. The DNA for the CDR3 is TGTGCCAGCAGCTTATTTGGTGGCACAGATACGCAGTATTTT. Translation gives CASSLFGGTDTQYF.

The chain combines TRBV7-8 with TRBJ1-2, with TRBD1 identical over 7 bases. This CDR3 has 17 residues. The V gene end was trimmed by 4 bases and the J gene end by 4 bases; junction bases not matched to a gene: 15. In germline, CDR1 is SGHVS, CDR2 FQNEAQ. The CDR3 DNA sequence: TGTGCCAGCAGCTGGAGGACAGGTTTAGCGACCGTCTATGGCTACACCTTC. Translating gives CASSWRTGLATVYGYTF.

CDR3 coding DNA: TGTGCCAGAAGCTTTCGGGGGGGTGAGTACGAGCAGTACTTC. Residues: CARSFRGGEYEQYF. The chain employs TRBV5-3 and TRBJ2-7; 8 positions match TRBD2. TRBV5-3 falls under the ORF class, with uncertain function. CDR3 length: 14 amino acids. With 2 bases clipped from V and 4 bases from J, the junction kept 5 bases outside the gene matches.

The genes are TRBV6-5 and TRBJ2-2, with 9 bases matching TRBD1. CDR1 and CDR2 (germline): MNHEY, SVGAGI. The CDR3 is made up of 15 amino acids. Unmatched junction bases numbered 12, after V lost 10 bases and J lost 6 bases. CDR3 DNA sequence: TGTGCCACAAAGGGACAGGGCACGGTCCCCGGGGAGCTGTTTTTT. It encodes CATKGQGTVPGELFF.

The chain joins TRBV6-1 to TRBJ1-2; D is uncertain. Trimming took 0 bases from V and 6 from J, leaving 8 bases between them. Germline lookup yields CDR1 MNHNS and CDR2 SASEGT. The CDR3 consists of 13 residues. The DNA of the CDR3 is TGTGCCAGCAGTGAAGCGCCCGGAAATGGCTACACCTTC. It translates to CASSEAPGNGYTF.

The rearrangement links TRBV5-1 to TRBJ2-7; 8 positions match TRBD1. V gave up 3 bases and J gave up 4 bases; unmatched junction bases: 15. This CDR3 spans 17 amino acids. Germline V lookup: CDR1 SGHRS, CDR2 YFSETQ. CDR3 sequence: CASSSRRAGTGIYEQYF. For the CDR3, the DNA is TGCGCCAGCAGCTCCCGCCGGGCGGGGACAGGTATATACGAGCAGTACTTC.

The rearrangement joins TRBV10-3 to TRBJ2-1; D call uncertain. V gave up 7 bases and J gave up 9 bases, with 16 bases separating them. Germline CDR1 is ENHRY and CDR2 is SYGVKD. The CDR3 covers 13 residues. For the CDR3, the DNA is TGTGCCATCACTACCGACAATTTCGGTGAGCAGTTCTTC. The encoded protein is CAITTDNFGEQFF.

The V and J genes are TRBV3-1 (or the pseudogene TRBV3-2) and TRBJ2-5; TRBD2 agrees at 8 bases. The germline V gene encodes CDR1 LGHDT and CDR2 YNNKEL (reference sequence). Trimming took 5 bases from V and 3 from J; bases not matched to a gene: 8. The CDR3 consists of 15 residues. The CDR3, as DNA: TGTGCCAGCAGCTTCATGGCAGCGGGAGAAGAGACCCAGTACTTC. Its protein is CASSFMAAGEETQYF.

This clone appeared a few times. V usage is TRBV3-1 (or the pseudogene TRBV3-2) and J usage is TRBJ2-3; the D gene is possibly TRBD2 (5 bases). The CDR3 has 16 amino acids. V lost 4 bases, J lost 3 bases, and 17 bases lay in between. The germline V gene encodes CDR1 LGHDT and CDR2 YNNKEL (reference sequence). The CDR3 is CASSPNVGVATDTQYF. In DNA form, the CDR3 reads TGTGCCAGCAGCCCAAACGTGGGAGTAGCGACAGATACGCAGTATTTT.

The chain carries TRBV5-1 and TRBJ2-5; TRBD1 matches 8 bases. The end of the DNA is better explained by TRBJ2-7, so the J call may be wrong. CDR1 SGHRS and CDR2 YFSETQ come from the germline V gene. The CDR3 runs to 15 residues. The CDR3 DNA reads TGCGCCAGCAGCTCGTCGACAGGGGCGACCTACGAGCAGTACTTC. This codes for CASSSSTGATYEQYF.

This clone was found once. V and J are TRBV6-5 and TRBJ2-7; D unresolved. V was shortened by 6 bases and J by 2 bases, with 8 bases between the two germline ends. Germline V lookup: CDR1 MNHEY, CDR2 SVGAGI. The CDR3 length is 12 residues. CDR3 protein: CASRKGPYEQYF. CDR3 nucleotides: TGTGCCAGCAGAAAGGGTCCCTACGAGCAGTACTTC.

The CDR3 bases are TGTGCCAGCAGCTGGTTGGGACAGGGTATCTACGAGCAGTACTTC. Translating it yields CASSWLGQGIYEQYF. The chain links TRBV5-4 to TRBJ2-7, with 9 bases matching TRBD1. The germline gives CDR1 SGHNT, CDR2 YYREEE (reference sequence). V lost 3 bases, J lost 3 bases, and 7 bases stayed unmatched. The CDR3 spans 15 residues.

The CDR3 DNA is TGTGCCAGCAGCGCCAACCGGGACCATGGCTACACCTTC. Its protein product is CASSANRDHGYTF. This chain uses TRBV9 with TRBJ1-2; tentatively, D is TRBD1 (5 bases). This CDR3 has 13 amino acids. CDR1 and CDR2 (germline): SGDLS, YYNGEE. The V end was cut by 3 bases, the J end by 6 bases, with 12 bases between.

This chain links TRBV9 with TRBJ2-4; TRBD2 matches 11 bases. Germline V gives CDR1 SGDLS, CDR2 YYNGEE. Trimming at V came to 3 bases and at J to 6 bases, leaving 5 bases not matched to a gene. This CDR3 contains 15 residues. The CDR3 DNA reads TGTGCCAGCAGCGACCCGACTAGCGGGGTAAACATTCAGTACTTC. Protein sequence: CASSDPTSGVNIQYF.

The rearrangement links TRBV5-1 to TRBJ2-3; possibly TRBD1 for D (6 bases). CDR1 and CDR2 (germline): SGHRS, YFSETQ. This CDR3 is 15 amino acids long. V was pared by 0 bases and J by 5 bases, with 13 bases between. The CDR3 protein is CASSLGSGVGDTQYF. In nucleotides, the CDR3 is TGCGCCAGCAGCTTGGGTTCAGGGGTTGGAGATACGCAGTATTTT.

This chain joins TRBV11-3 and TRBJ2-1; D is tentatively TRBD1 or TRBD2 (5 bases each). Germline CDR1 reads SGHNT; CDR2 reads YENEEA. The CDR3 runs 14 residues. V was cut by 1 base and J by 10 bases, with 14 bases left in between. The CDR3 reads CASSLGDPWDEQFF. The CDR3 DNA follows: TGTGCCAGCAGCTTAGGGGATCCGTGGGACGAGCAGTTCTTC.